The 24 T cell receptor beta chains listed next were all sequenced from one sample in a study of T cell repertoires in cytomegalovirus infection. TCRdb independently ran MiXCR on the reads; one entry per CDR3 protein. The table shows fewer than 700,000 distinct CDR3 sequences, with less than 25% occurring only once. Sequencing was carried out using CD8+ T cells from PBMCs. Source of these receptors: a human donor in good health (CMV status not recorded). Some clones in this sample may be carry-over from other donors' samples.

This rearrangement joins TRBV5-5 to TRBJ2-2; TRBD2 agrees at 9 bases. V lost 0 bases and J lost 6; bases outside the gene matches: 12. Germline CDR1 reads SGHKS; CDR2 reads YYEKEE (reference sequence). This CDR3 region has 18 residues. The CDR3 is CASSLEVHMIAGAGELFF. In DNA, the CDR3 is TGTGCCAGCAGCTTGGAGGTCCATATGATAGCGGGGGCCGGGGAGCTGTTTTTT.

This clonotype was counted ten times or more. In DNA, the CDR3 is TGTGCCAGCAGTCCCCCAGGCGCAACTAATGAAAAACTGTTTTTT. Translating it yields CASSPPGATNEKLFF. This sequence joins TRBV7-2 and TRBJ1-4; D is undetermined. Trimming removed 6 bases from V and 0 bases from J, with 11 bases in between. The CDR3 has 15 residues. Germline assignment: CDR1 SGHTA and CDR2 FQGNSA.

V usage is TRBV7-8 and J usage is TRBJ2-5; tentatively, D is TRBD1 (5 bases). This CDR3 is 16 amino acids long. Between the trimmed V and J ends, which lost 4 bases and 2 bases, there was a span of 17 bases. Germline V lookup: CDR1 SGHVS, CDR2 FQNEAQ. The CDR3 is CASSSAAGLLQETQYF. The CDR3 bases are TGTGCCAGCAGCTCCGCGGCAGGGTTATTACAAGAGACCCAGTACTTC.

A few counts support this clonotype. As DNA, the CDR3 is TGTGCCATCAGTTCTATGGGACAACCACAAGAGACCCAGTACTTC. Translation gives CAISSMGQPQETQYF. The chain carries TRBV10-3 and TRBJ2-5; perhaps TRBD1 as D (6 bases). This CDR3 has 15 amino acids. Deletions cut 5 bases from V and 2 bases from J, with 15 bases between. CDR1 is ENHRY and CDR2 is SYGVKD in the germline V gene.

CDR3 sequence reads: CASSYWDRLLKGENFF. CDR3 bases: TGTGCCAGCAGTTACTGGGACAGGCTACTCAAGGGGGAGAATTTCTTT. The chain links TRBV6-5 to TRBJ1-1, with 8 bases identical to TRBD1. This CDR3 spans 16 amino acids. V trimming: 1 base; J trimming: 13 bases; junction bases outside the gene matches: 17. Germline CDR1 is MNHEY and CDR2 is SVGAGI.

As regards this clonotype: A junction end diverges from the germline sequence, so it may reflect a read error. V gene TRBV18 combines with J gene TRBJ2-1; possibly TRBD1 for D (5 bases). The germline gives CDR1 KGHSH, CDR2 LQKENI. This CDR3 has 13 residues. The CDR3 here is CASPPGQLNEQFF. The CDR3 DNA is TGTGCCAGCCCACCAGGGCAGCTTAATGAGCAGTTCTTC. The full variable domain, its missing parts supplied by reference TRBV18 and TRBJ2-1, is NAGVMQNPRHLVRRRGQEARLRCSPMKGHSHVYWYRQLPEEGLKFMVYLQKENIIDESGMPKERFSAEFPKEGPSILRIQQVVRGDSAAYFCASPPGQLNEQFFGPGTRLTVL.

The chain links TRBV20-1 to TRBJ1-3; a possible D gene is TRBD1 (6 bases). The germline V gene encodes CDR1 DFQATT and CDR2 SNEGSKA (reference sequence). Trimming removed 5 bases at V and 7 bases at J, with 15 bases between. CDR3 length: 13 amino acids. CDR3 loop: CSAEGGGWNTIYF. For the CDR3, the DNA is TGCAGTGCTGAGGGGGGAGGGTGGAACACCATATATTTT.

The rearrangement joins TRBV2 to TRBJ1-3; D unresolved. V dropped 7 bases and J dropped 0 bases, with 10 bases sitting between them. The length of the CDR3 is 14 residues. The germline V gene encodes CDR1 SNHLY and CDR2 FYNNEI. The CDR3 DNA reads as TGTGCCAGCACCCCGCCGCGCTCTGGAAACACCATATATTTT. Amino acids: CASTPPRSGNTIYF.

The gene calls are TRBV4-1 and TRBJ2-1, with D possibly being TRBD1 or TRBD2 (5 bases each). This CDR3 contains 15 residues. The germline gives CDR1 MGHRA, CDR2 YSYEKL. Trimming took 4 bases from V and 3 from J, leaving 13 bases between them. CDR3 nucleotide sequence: TGCGCCAGCAGCCCCCCGGGGCTGCGCTACAATGAGCAGTTCTTC. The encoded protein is CASSPPGLRYNEQFF.

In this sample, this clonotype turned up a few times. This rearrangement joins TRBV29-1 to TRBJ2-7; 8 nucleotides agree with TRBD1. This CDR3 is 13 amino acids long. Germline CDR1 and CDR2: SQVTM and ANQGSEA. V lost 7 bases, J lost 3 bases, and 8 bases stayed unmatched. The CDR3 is CSARTGKDYEQYF. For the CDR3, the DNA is TGCAGCGCCCGGACAGGGAAAGACTACGAGCAGTACTTC.

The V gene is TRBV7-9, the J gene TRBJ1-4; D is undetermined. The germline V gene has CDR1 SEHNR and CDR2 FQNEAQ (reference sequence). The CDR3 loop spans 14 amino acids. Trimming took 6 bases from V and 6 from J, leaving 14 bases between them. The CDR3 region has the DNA TGTGCCAGCAGAGGAGGGATGGTGGATGAAAAACTGTTTTTT. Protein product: CASRGGMVDEKLFF.

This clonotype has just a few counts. The CDR3 spells CAIMSGTSTDTQYF. DNA for the CDR3: TGTGCCATCATGTCCGGGACTAGCACAGATACGCAGTATTTT. This chain connects TRBV10-3 to TRBJ2-3; tentatively, D is TRBD2 (6 bases). V gave up 7 bases and J gave up 0 bases, with 11 bases separating them. Germline assignment: CDR1 ENHRY and CDR2 SYGVKD. The CDR3 has 14 residues.

Here the CDR3 DNA reads TGTGCCAGCAGCCGAGCTAGACTAGCGGGGAGACACTACGAGCAGTACTTC. Amino acids: CASSRARLAGRHYEQYF. The rearrangement uses TRBV7-9 and TRBJ2-7; 11 nucleotides agree with TRBD2. The CDR3 is 17 residues long. The ends lost 5 bases at V and 3 bases at J; junction bases unmatched: 12. Germline CDR1 SEHNR, CDR2 FQNEAQ (reference sequence).

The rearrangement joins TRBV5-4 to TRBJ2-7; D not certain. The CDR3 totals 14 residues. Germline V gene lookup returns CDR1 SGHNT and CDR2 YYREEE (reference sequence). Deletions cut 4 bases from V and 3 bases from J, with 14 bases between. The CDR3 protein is CASSPLGMNYEQYV. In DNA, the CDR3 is TGTGCCAGCAGCCCACTGGGCATGAACTACGAGCAGTACGTC.

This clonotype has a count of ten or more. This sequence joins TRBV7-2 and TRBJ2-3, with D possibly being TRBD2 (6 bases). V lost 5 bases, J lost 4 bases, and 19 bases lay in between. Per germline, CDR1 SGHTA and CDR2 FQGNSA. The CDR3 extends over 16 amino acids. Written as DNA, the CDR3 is TGTGCCAGCAGCAAGGTCGGGAGAGTGGTACCAGATACGCAGTATTTT. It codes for CASSKVGRVVPDTQYF.

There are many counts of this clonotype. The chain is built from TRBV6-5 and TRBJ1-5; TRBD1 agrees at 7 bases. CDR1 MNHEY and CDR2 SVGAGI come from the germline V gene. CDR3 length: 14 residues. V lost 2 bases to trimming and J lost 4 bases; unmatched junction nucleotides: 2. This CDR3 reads CASSYGTANQPQHF. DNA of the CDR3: TGTGCCAGCAGTTACGGGACAGCTAATCAGCCCCAGCATTTT.

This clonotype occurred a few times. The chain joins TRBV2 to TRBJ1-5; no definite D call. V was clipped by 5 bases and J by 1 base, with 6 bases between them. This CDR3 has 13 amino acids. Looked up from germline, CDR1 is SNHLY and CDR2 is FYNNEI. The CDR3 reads CASSKWSNQPQHF. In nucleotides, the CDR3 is TGTGCCAGCAGTAAATGGAGCAATCAGCCCCAGCATTTT.

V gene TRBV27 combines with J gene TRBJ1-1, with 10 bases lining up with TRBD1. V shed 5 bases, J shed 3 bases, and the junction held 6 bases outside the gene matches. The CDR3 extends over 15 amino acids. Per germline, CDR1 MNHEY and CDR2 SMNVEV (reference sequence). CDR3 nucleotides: TGTGCCAGCAGTGCGACAGGGGGCGAAGACACTGAAGCTTTCTTT. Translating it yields CASSATGGEDTEAFF.

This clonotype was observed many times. DNA of the CDR3: TGTGCCAGCATTCTCGTCCCTTTCACTGAAGCTTTCTTT. Translation: CASILVPFTEAFF. The rearrangement links TRBV6-2 or TRBV6-3 to TRBJ1-1; D is undetermined. Germline-derived CDR1 and CDR2 are MNHEY and SVGEGT. CDR3 length: 13 amino acids. V was cut by 7 bases and J by 4 bases, with 13 bases left in between.

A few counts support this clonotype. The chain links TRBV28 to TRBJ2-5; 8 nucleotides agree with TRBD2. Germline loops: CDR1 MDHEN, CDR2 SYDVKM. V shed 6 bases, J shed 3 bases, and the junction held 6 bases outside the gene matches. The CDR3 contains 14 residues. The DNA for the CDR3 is TGTGCCAGCAGCATCAGCGGGGGTGAAGAGACCCAGTACTTC. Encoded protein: CASSISGGEETQYF. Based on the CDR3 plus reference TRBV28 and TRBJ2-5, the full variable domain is DVKVTQSSRYLVKRTGEKVFLECVQDMDHENMFWYRQDPGLGLRLIYFSYDVKMKEKGDIPEGYSVSREKKERFSLILESASTNQTSMYLCASSISGGEETQYFGPGTRLLVL.

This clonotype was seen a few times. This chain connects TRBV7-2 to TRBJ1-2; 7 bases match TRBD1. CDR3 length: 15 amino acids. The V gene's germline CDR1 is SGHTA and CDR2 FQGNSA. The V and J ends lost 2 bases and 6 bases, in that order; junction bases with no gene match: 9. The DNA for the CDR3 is TGTGCCAGCAGCTTAAGTGACAGGGTAGCGAATGGCTACACCTTC. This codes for CASSLSDRVANGYTF.

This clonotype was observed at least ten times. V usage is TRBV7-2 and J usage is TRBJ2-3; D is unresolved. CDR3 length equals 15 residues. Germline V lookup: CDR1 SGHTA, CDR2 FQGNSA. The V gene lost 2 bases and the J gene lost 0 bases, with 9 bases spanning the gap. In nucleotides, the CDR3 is TGTGCCAGCAGCTTACTGGCAGATAGCACAGATACGCAGTATTTT. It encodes CASSLLADSTDTQYF.

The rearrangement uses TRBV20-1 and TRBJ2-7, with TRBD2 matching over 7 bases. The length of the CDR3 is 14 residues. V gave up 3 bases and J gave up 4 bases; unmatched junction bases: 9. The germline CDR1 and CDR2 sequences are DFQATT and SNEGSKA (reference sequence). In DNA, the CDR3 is TGCAGTGCTAGGGGGACCGGGACTATATACGAGCAGTACTTC. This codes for CSARGTGTIYEQYF.

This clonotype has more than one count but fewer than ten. In DNA, the CDR3 is TGCGCCAGCAGCCCGGGACCTACCAGCGAGCAGTACGTC. This codes for CASSPGPTSEQYV. The rearrangement links TRBV5-1 to TRBJ2-7; D is tentatively TRBD1 or TRBD2 (5 bases each). The CDR3 has 13 amino acids. Trimming stripped 4 bases from V and 6 bases from J, with 14 bases between. Germline V gene data show CDR1 as SGHRS and CDR2 as YFSETQ.